This T cell receptor beta chain came from a study of siplizumab effects on memory and regulatory T cells. The germline V gene has CDR1 LNHNV and CDR2 YYDKDF (reference sequence). This CDR3 spans 19 amino acids. The V gene end was trimmed by 5 bases and the J gene end by 0 bases; junction bases not matched to a gene: 15. Sequenced by immunoSEQ multiplex PCR; TCRdb stores in-frame clones only, minus some. The profile shows some 100,000 clones, more than 95% of them singletons. The source of this sequence is a human donor in good health. V gene TRBV15 combines with J gene TRBJ2-4; 8 bases line up with TRBD1. The specimen was naive CD4+ T cells sorted from blood. The DNA of the CDR3 is TGTGCCACCAGCGGCCCCGGGACAGGAGTAACCTTAGCCAAAAACATTCAGTACTTC. This sequence encodes CATSGPGTGVTLAKNIQYF. Full variable domain (missing parts from reference TRBV15 and TRBJ2-4): DAMVIQNPRYQVTQFGKPVTLSCSQTLNHNVMYWYQQKSSQAPKLLFHYYDKDFNNEADTPDNFQSRRPNTSFCFLDIRSPGLGDTAMYLCATSGPGTGVTLAKNIQYFGAGTRLSVL.